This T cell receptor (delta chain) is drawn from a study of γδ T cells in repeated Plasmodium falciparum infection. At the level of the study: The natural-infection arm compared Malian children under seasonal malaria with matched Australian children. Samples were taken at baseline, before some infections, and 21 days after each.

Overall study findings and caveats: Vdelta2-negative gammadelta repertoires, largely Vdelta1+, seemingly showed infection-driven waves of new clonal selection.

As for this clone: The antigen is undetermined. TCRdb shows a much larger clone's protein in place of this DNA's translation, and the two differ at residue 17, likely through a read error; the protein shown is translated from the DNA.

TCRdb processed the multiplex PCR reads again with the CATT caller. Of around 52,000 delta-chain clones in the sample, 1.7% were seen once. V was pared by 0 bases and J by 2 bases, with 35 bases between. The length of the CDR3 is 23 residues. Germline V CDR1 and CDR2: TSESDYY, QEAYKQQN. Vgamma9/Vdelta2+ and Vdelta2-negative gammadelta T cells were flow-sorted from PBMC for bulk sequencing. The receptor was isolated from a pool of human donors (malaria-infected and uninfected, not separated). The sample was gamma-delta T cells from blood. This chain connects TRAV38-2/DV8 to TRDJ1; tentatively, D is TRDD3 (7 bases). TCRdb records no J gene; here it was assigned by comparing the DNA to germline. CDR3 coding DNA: TGTGCTTATAGGAGCGCGTCTCCTACGGACTACGGCCCCTGGGGGCCACCGACCGATAAACTCATCTTT. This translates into CAYRSASPTDYGPWGPPTDKLIF.